These T cell receptor beta chains were read from a single sample in a study of T cells after yellow fever vaccination. Using its own MiXCR run on the 5' RACE reads, TCRdb lists one record per CDR3 protein. The data show roughly 74,000 distinct CDR3 sequences, about 6.6% seen once. Sequencing used CD8+ T cells sorted from PBMCs, obtained more than 4 days after the first yellow fever vaccination. The source of these receptors is a man aged 18 to 35 who received the YFV17D yellow fever vaccine. The CDR3 runs from the conserved cysteine through the conserved F or W.

>TRBJ1-2|TRBV10-2
CASNPGIYNYGYTF
>TRBJ1-5|TRBV6-1
CASSKTGGGGPQHF
>TRBJ2-7|TRBV9
CASSVGFGQGYEQYF
>TRBJ2-7|TRBV19
CASSIASGVSYEQYF
>TRBJ2-6|TRBV7-9
CASSSTRGDSGANVLTF
>TRBJ2-3|TRBV7-9
CASSPYQGLSTDTQYF
>TRBJ2-5|TRBV4-2
CASSTQRGAGKTQYF
>TRBJ2-7|TRBV7-2
CASCQPGTTYEQYF
>TRBJ2-3|TRBV11-2
CASNLASGGSTDTQYF
>TRBJ2-7|TRBV6-5
CASSYTRQGDYEQYF
>TRBJ2-1|TRBV20-1
CSARELAGADNEQFF
>TRBJ1-2|TRBV5-1
CASSLEAYGYTF
>TRBJ2-3|TRBV7-2
CASVPPLGASLDTQYF
>TRBJ1-1|TRBV10-1
CASSVDSSPGEAFF
>TRBJ1-4|TRBV6-1
CASSEPDRGRDEKLFF
>TRBJ1-2|TRBV20-1
CSAKGFWGQGLQDYGYTF
>TRBJ1-6|TRBV4-1
CASSQVSQGGPTLHF
>TRBJ1-1|TRBV5-1
CASSFLRGGQGARMNTEAFF
>TRBJ2-7|TRBV27
CASSSGTGGFYEQYF
>TRBJ1-1|TRBV5-1
CASSRDRGSSRLSTEAFF
>TRBJ1-5|TRBV6-5
CASSLPGYSNQPQHF
>TRBJ2-2|TRBV19
CASAGGDRTGELFF
>TRBJ2-2|TRBV6-5
CASSWRTGLPGELFF
>TRBJ2-3|TRBV29-1
CSVEVGRGGTDTQYF
>TRBJ2-2|TRBV9
CASSVETINTGELFF
>TRBJ2-3|TRBV3-1
CASSPPRDSRTDTQYF
>TRBJ2-7|TRBV7-9
CASSRTGTYEQYF
>TRBJ1-4|TRBV30
CAWSVPGQGSEKLFF
>TRBJ2-3|TRBV14
CASSQEWPYEDTQYF
>TRBJ2-3|TRBV11-2
CASSLMLTSGVEADTQYF
>TRBJ1-6|TRBV5-1
CASAKLPGPPNSPLHF
>TRBJ1-3|TRBV6-1
CASSPAMNGNTIYF
>TRBJ2-1|TRBV6-2/TRBV6-3
CASSYTTDHPRQFF
>TRBJ2-7|TRBV5-1
CASSLDRGHEQYF
>TRBJ2-3|TRBV6-5
CASSSMGGGTDTQYF
>TRBJ2-3|TRBV5-5
CASPGGAGDTQYF
>TRBJ2-3|TRBV7-2
CASIPLGLHTDTQYF
>TRBJ2-5|TRBV6-2/TRBV6-3
CASRRDREGETQYF
>TRBJ2-7|TRBV9
CASSLAGDDYEQYF
>TRBJ2-1|TRBV20-1
CSAREAGGEYNEQFF
>TRBJ1-5|TRBV9
CASSVDSSNQPQHF
>TRBJ2-5|TRBV7-6
CASSLLGVQGQETQYF
>TRBJ1-5|TRBV28
CASSLWDNYQPQHF
>TRBJ2-1|TRBV29-1
CSVAGQGDLIYNEQFF
>TRBJ2-3|TRBV5-6
CASSLAPDREADTQYF